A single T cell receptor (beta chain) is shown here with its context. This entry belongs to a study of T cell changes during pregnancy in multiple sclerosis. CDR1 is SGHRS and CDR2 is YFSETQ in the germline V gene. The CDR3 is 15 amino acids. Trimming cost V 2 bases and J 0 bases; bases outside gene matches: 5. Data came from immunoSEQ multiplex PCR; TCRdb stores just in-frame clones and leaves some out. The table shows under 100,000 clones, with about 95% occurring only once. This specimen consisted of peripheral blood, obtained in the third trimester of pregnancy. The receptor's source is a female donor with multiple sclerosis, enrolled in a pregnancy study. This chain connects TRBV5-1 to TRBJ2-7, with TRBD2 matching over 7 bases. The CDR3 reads CASSFQRGSSYEQYF. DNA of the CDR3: TGCGCCAGCAGCTTTCAGCGGGGAAGCTCCTACGAGCAGTACTTC.